The 25 T cell receptor beta chains below were found in one sample sequenced in a study of T cell responses to AZD1222 COVID-19 vaccine. The method was immunoSEQ multiplex PCR; TCRdb's version includes in-frame clones alone and lacks a portion of them. The table includes some 150,000 clones, 80% to 90% detected once. This specimen was peripheral blood, taken 28 days after the second AZD1222 dose. The source of these receptors is an adult who received the AZD1222 COVID-19 vaccine.

This sequence joins TRBV6-5 and TRBJ1-3, with D unclear. The germline CDR1 and CDR2 sequences are MNHEY and SVGAGI. The length of the CDR3 is 11 residues. With 5 bases removed from V and 4 bases from J, the gap between germline ends came to 3 bases. Here the CDR3 DNA reads TGTGCCAGCAGTCAGGGAAACACCATATATTTT. The encoded protein is CASSQGNTIYF.

This chain connects TRBV28 to TRBJ2-5, with D perhaps matching TRBD1 (6 bases). Trimming cost V 6 bases and J 4 bases, with 15 bases left between them. The CDR3 totals 14 residues. Germline CDR1 reads MDHEN; CDR2 reads SYDVKM. The CDR3 is CASSRDTGGETQYF. CDR3 coding DNA: TGTGCCAGCAGCCGGGACACCGGAGGAGAGACCCAGTACTTC.

CDR3: CASSPVDGGTDTQYF. CDR3 nucleotide sequence: TGTGCCAGCAGCCCAGTGGACGGTGGAACAGATACGCAGTATTTT. This rearrangement joins TRBV7-2 to TRBJ2-3; D ambiguous. CDR1 is SGHTA and CDR2 is FQGNSA in the germline V gene. The V gene lost 5 bases and the J gene lost 3 bases, with 15 bases spanning the gap. The CDR3 has 15 amino acids. Combining the CDR3 with reference TRBV7-2 and TRBJ2-3 gives the whole variable domain GAGVSQSPSNKVTEKGKDVELRCDPISGHTALYWYRQSLGQGLEFLIYFQGNSAPDKSGLPSDRFSAERTGGSVSTLTIQRTQQEDSAVYLCASSPVDGGTDTQYFGPGTRLTVL.

This clone was seen just once. The rearrangement joins TRBV4-3 to TRBJ2-3; D gene uncertain. The germline gives CDR1 LGHNA, CDR2 YSLEER. CDR3 size: 13 residues. Trimming pared 1 base from V and 5 bases from J, leaving 7 bases between. In DNA, the CDR3 is TGCGCCAGCAGCCAAGCCTTGGGAGATACGCAGTATTTT. It yields the protein CASSQALGDTQYF.

The chain employs TRBV7-8 and TRBJ2-7; D tentatively fits TRBD1 or TRBD2 (5 bases each). V was trimmed by 5 bases and J by 6 bases, leaving 17 bases between them. Germline V lookup: CDR1 SGHVS, CDR2 FQNEAQ. The CDR3 sequence is 14 residues long. The CDR3 is CASSVGLRGGEQYF. CDR3 sequence (DNA): TGTGCCAGCAGCGTAGGGCTACGTGGGGGCGAGCAGTACTTC.

The gene calls are TRBV11-2 and TRBJ1-6; 7 bases fit TRBD1. Germline CDR1 is SGHAT and CDR2 is FQNNGV. This CDR3 spans 15 amino acids. The J segment lost 10 bases and the V segment lost 1 base, leaving 7 bases of the junction unmatched. The CDR3 bases are TGTGCCAGCAGCTTAGGACAGGGATCGTTCTCACCCCTCCACTTT. Its translation: CASSLGQGSFSPLHF. Full variable domain (missing parts from reference TRBV11-2 and TRBJ1-6): EAGVAQSPRYKIIEKRQSVAFWCNPISGHATLYWYQQILGQGPKLLIQFQNNGVVDDSQLPKDRFSAERLKGVDSTLKIQPAKLEDSAVYLCASSLGQGSFSPLHFGNGTRLTVT.

A few counts support this clone. The rearrangement uses TRBV28 and TRBJ1-1; D is perhaps TRBD1 (6 bases). CDR1 MDHEN and CDR2 SYDVKM come from the germline V gene. This CDR3 comprises 14 residues. V was clipped by 2 bases and J by 1 base, with 8 bases between them. This CDR3 reads CASSLMTGNTEAFF. The CDR3 coding sequence is TGTGCCAGCAGTTTAATGACAGGGAACACTGAAGCTTTCTTT. The full variable domain, with the rest looked up from reference TRBV28 and TRBJ1-1, is DVKVTQSSRYLVKRTGEKVFLECVQDMDHENMFWYRQDPGLGLRLIYFSYDVKMKEKGDIPEGYSVSREKKERFSLILESASTNQTSMYLCASSLMTGNTEAFFGQGTRLTVV.

The V call is TRBV27, the J call TRBJ2-2; 7 nucleotides align to TRBD2. V shed 5 bases and J 1 base; nucleotides not matched to a gene: 16. There are 19 residues in the CDR3. Germline V gene lookup returns CDR1 MNHEY and CDR2 SMNVEV (reference sequence). CDR3 DNA: TGTGCCAGCAGTCACCTCCCCCAGTGGCTAGCGGAGAACACCGGGGAGCTGTTTTTT. Its protein is CASSHLPQWLAENTGELFF.

The chain is built from TRBV5-1 and TRBJ2-1; 10 bases are shared with TRBD1. Per germline, CDR1 SGHRS and CDR2 YFSETQ. The trim removed 0 bases at V and 5 bases at J, leaving 5 bases unmatched. The CDR3 sequence is 16 residues long. The CDR3 here is CASSLAVGQGDNEQFF. The CDR3 bases are TGCGCCAGCAGCTTGGCGGTCGGACAGGGGGACAATGAGCAGTTCTTC.

The rearrangement links TRBV5-1 to TRBJ1-2; D unresolved. CDR3 size: 13 residues. Per germline, CDR1 SGHRS and CDR2 YFSETQ. Trimming removed 0 bases at V and 8 bases at J, with 11 bases between. Here the CDR3 reads CASSLVGREGYTF. The CDR3 DNA is TGCGCCAGCAGCTTGGTTGGTCGGGAAGGCTACACCTTC.

The genes are TRBV7-8 and TRBJ2-7, with TRBD2 matching 13 bases. The CDR3 sequence is 15 residues long. The V segment lost 2 bases and the J segment 6 bases; nucleotides outside the gene matches: 4. Germline V gene lookup returns CDR1 SGHVS and CDR2 FQNEAQ. The CDR3 DNA is TGTGCCAGCAGCTTACTCACTAGCGGGAGGGCCGAGCAGTACTTC. This translates into CASSLLTSGRAEQYF.

The gene calls are TRBV14 and TRBJ2-7, with 11 nucleotides matching TRBD2. Germline CDR1 SGHDN, CDR2 FVKESK. The CDR3 is made up of 15 amino acids. The V segment lost 1 base and the J segment 4 bases; nucleotides outside the gene matches: 3. The CDR3 sequence is CASSQASGRIYEQYF. The CDR3 region has the DNA TGTGCCAGCAGCCAAGCTAGCGGGAGGATTTACGAGCAGTACTTC.

This clone was picked up a small number of times. The chain joins TRBV5-4 to TRBJ2-1; TRBD2 is a possible D gene (7 bases). With 4 bases removed from V and 0 bases from J, the gap between germline ends came to 17 bases. The CDR3 extends over 17 amino acids. Looked up from germline, CDR1 is SGHNT and CDR2 is YYREEE (reference sequence). The CDR3 region is CASSLGGLAVSYNEQFF. The CDR3 nucleotides read TGTGCCAGCAGCCTCGGGGGGCTAGCGGTCTCCTACAATGAGCAGTTCTTC.

The chain employs TRBV6-2 or TRBV6-3 and TRBJ2-7, with D unresolved. Between the trimmed V and J ends, which lost 2 bases and 6 bases, there was a span of 8 bases. Germline CDR1 reads MNHEY; CDR2 reads SVGEGT. This CDR3 has 12 amino acids. Written as DNA, the CDR3 is TGTGCCAGCAGTTACCAAGGGTTCGAGCAGTACTTC. Its protein product is CASSYQGFEQYF.

This chain uses TRBV28 with TRBJ1-6, with D perhaps matching TRBD1 (5 bases). There are 15 residues in the CDR3. In germline, CDR1 is MDHEN, CDR2 SYDVKM. The V end lost 1 base, the J end lost 10 bases, and 14 bases lay between the germline ends. The CDR3 loop is CASSLSDSIGSPLHF. DNA for the CDR3: TGTGCCAGCAGTTTATCCGACAGTATAGGATCACCCCTCCACTTT. Filled out from reference TRBV28 and TRBJ1-6, the complete variable domain reads DVKVTQSSRYLVKRTGEKVFLECVQDMDHENMFWYRQDPGLGLRLIYFSYDVKMKEKGDIPEGYSVSREKKERFSLILESASTNQTSMYLCASSLSDSIGSPLHFGNGTRLTVT.

Here the CDR3 reads CASRYGQGYTGELFF. Written as DNA, the CDR3 is TGTGCCAGCAGATATGGACAGGGGTACACCGGGGAGCTGTTTTTT. This chain joins TRBV11-2 and TRBJ2-2; 9 positions agree with TRBD1. J was trimmed by 3 bases and V by 6 bases; bases with no gene match: 5. This CDR3 is built from 15 residues. CDR1 and CDR2 from the germline V gene are SGHAT and FQNNGV.

The CDR3 loop is CASSQVGSGTGELFF. CDR3 coding DNA: TGTGCCAGCAGCCAGGTGGGGAGCGGTACCGGGGAGCTGTTTTTT. This chain uses TRBV14 with TRBJ2-2, with TRBD2 as a possible D gene (5 bases). The CDR3 has 15 residues. Germline CDR1 is SGHDN and CDR2 is FVKESK. Trimming removed 3 bases at V and 5 bases at J, with 13 bases between.

The chain recombines TRBV7-2 with TRBJ2-3; 8 positions agree with TRBD2. Germline CDR1 is SGHTA and CDR2 is FQGNSA. This CDR3 contains 16 residues. The trim removed 7 bases at V and 1 base at J, leaving 10 bases unmatched. The CDR3 sequence: CASTYTGGRGTDTQYF. Written as DNA, the CDR3 is TGTGCCAGCACCTATACGGGAGGGCGGGGCACAGATACGCAGTATTTT.

The V and J genes are TRBV2 and TRBJ2-7; tentative D call: TRBD1 (6 bases). V was shortened by 3 bases and J by 3 bases, with 12 bases between the two germline ends. This CDR3 has 14 amino acids. Germline values: CDR1 SNHLY, CDR2 FYNNEI. The CDR3 loop is CASSDQGIGYEQYF. DNA of the CDR3: TGTGCCAGCAGTGATCAGGGGATTGGCTACGAGCAGTACTTC.

This chain links TRBV19 with TRBJ1-1, with TRBD1 as a possible D gene (5 bases). The CDR3 consists of 10 residues. Trimming took 8 bases from V and 11 from J, leaving 12 bases between them. Germline V gene data show CDR1 as LNHDA and CDR2 as SQIVND (reference sequence). The CDR3, as DNA: TGTGCCAGTGGACACTACGGCGCTTTCTTT. It specifies CASGHYGAFF.

The genes are TRBV4-3 and TRBJ1-3; unclear D gene. Between the trimmed V and J ends, which lost 4 bases and 2 bases, there was a span of 12 bases. Germline CDR1 reads LGHNA; CDR2 reads YSLEER. The CDR3 spans 15 residues. The CDR3 DNA follows: TGCGCCAGCAGCCCCGGTTCCGGGGCTGGAAACACCATATATTTT. This encodes CASSPGSGAGNTIYF.

The rearrangement uses TRBV28 and TRBJ2-7; D tentatively fits TRBD1 or TRBD2 (5 bases each). This CDR3 is 15 amino acids long. V was shortened by 5 bases and J by 2 bases, with 16 bases between the two germline ends. Germline V gene sequence: CDR1 MDHEN, CDR2 SYDVKM. The CDR3 sequence: CASSGTPIIAYEQYF. The CDR3 bases are TGTGCCAGCAGTGGGACCCCAATTATTGCCTACGAGCAGTACTTC.

This clone has a handful of counts. This same CDR3 is encoded by further DNA sequences in the sample. The V call is TRBV30, the J call TRBJ1-5; D ambiguous. Trimming removed 2 bases at V and 0 bases at J, with 5 bases between. Germline CDR1 is GTSNPN and CDR2 is SVGIG (reference sequence). The CDR3 contains 13 residues. CDR3 protein: CAWSKDSNQPQHF. CDR3 nucleotide sequence: TGTGCCTGGAGTAAGGATAGCAATCAGCCCCAGCATTTT.

V is TRBV5-1 and J is TRBJ2-7; 9 nucleotides agree with TRBD1. The V gene end was trimmed by 2 bases and the J gene end by 4 bases; junction bases not matched to a gene: 4. CDR1 is SGHRS and CDR2 is YFSETQ in the germline V gene. The CDR3 has 14 amino acids. The CDR3 spells CASSFTGGTYEQYF. CDR3 coding DNA: TGCGCCAGCAGCTTCACAGGGGGCACTTACGAGCAGTACTTC.

V usage is TRBV27 and J usage is TRBJ1-5; D remains unclear. V lost 5 bases and J 8 bases, leaving 13 bases between the germline ends. CDR1 and CDR2 from the germline V gene are MNHEY and SMNVEV (reference sequence). CDR3 length equals 13 residues. CDR3 in amino acids: CASSPGPPEPQHF. CDR3 DNA sequence: TGTGCCAGCAGTCCCGGACCCCCTGAGCCCCAGCATTTT.